Below, one TCR beta chain is given with its context. It has no known antigen specificity. No quality values exist for individual bases; no much larger clone is one base distant. This entry is derived from a study of regulatory T cells in long-lasting Graves disease (dated by TCRdb to the early 2020s). Notes on the research overall: Persistent Graves' disease was defined as antithyroid drug treatment for over 5 years with persistently positive TSH receptor autoantibodies. Persistent Graves' disease patients were compared with newly diagnosed Graves' disease patients by peripheral blood TCR sequencing and RNA sequencing. The study was registered as a clinical trial and conducted in China. A total of around 35 samples underwent TCR sequencing, from about 13 patients with persistent Graves' disease and some 20 patients with newly diagnosed Graves' disease. On average, persistent Graves' disease patients in the clinical cohort had been on antithyroid drugs for around ten years. The paper as a whole reports these results and caveats: More public clonotypes were shared among persistent patients (around 3,000) than among newly diagnosed patients (966). Preferential use of TRBV28, TRBJ1-2 and TRBJ2-5 was observed in persistent disease, whereas TRBV20-1 and TRBJ2-1 were favored in newly diagnosed disease. The small sample size was acknowledged by the authors as a limitation that may reduce accuracy. Compared with newly diagnosed patients, persistent Graves' disease patients had lower TCR Shannon entropy and fewer highly expanded clones, which suggests clonal expansion. Sequencing and analysis were limited to the TCR beta chain. Because the primary lesion, thyroid tissue, could not be accessed, the study looked at peripheral blood alone.

Library preparation used multiplex PCR. The instrument given in TCRdb is Illumina HiSeq 4000. To build TCR beta libraries, CDR3 regions were amplified by Arm-PCR using iRepertoire HTBI primers. Gel purification was performed on PCR products prior to sequencing. The paper's processing steps were these. A total of 62 TRBV and 14 TRBJ segments were identified across samples and were used for gene usage analysis of CDR3 amino acid clonotypes. COPE and FqMerger were used to merge filtered high-quality paired reads into contigs. BLAST was used to align contigs to the IMGT TRBV, TRBD and TRBJ reference genes, and CDR3 was defined following IMGT. Any clonotype with a frequency above 0.1% was classified as a highly expanded clone. Repertoire diversity was measured by Shannon entropy, and V-J evenness by the Gini coefficient. Public clonotypes were defined as clonotypes shared by more than one individual. Through fastp at Q25 and MiXCR, TCRdb rebuilt clones from the public reads, retaining in-frame beta chains. Each CDR3 protein gets just one entry, which takes the most common genes and DNA from the rows behind it. V and J calls and clone size were set by TCRdb, not the authors. The sample contains about 430,000 distinct CDR3 sequences, 21% of them found a single time. The ten largest clonotypes hold roughly an eighth of the sample.

There are 17 amino acids in the CDR3, from cysteine to phenylalanine inclusive. Only the CDR3 region is kept as DNA, spanning 51 bases read in frame from base 1. The germline V gene gives CDR1 as SGHDT and CDR2 as YYEEEE. Ends trimmed: V by 1 base, J by 4 bases; bases unmatched to a gene: 10. The time point label for this specimen denotes: persistent/refractory GD, antithyroid drugs over 5 years with positive TRAb. For both TCR sequencing and RNA sequencing, RNA was extracted from PBMCs in TRIzol. Graves' disease was diagnosed according to American Thyroid Association guidelines. The patients came from an endocrinology department in Xi'an, China. Each patient gave approximately 10 milliliters of peripheral blood, collected in an EDTA anticoagulant tube. PBMCs were isolated by Ficoll Paque Plus density gradient separation without further T cell sorting. RNA quality was checked with an Agilent 2100 Bioanalyzer and agarose gel, and concentration with a NanoDrop 2000.

Material: peripheral blood mononuclear cells (PBMCs), obtained when the disease was refractory, from a patient treated with antithyroid drugs. The chain links TRBV5-6 with TRBJ2-3; TRBD2 fits 9 bases in the junction. The sequence was obtained from a female donor with Graves disease. The CDR3 protein sequence reads: CASSLKGAGGPPDTQYF. The nucleotide sequence is given as TGTGCCAGCAGCTTGAAGGGTGCGGGAGGGCCACCAGATACGCAGTATTTT.